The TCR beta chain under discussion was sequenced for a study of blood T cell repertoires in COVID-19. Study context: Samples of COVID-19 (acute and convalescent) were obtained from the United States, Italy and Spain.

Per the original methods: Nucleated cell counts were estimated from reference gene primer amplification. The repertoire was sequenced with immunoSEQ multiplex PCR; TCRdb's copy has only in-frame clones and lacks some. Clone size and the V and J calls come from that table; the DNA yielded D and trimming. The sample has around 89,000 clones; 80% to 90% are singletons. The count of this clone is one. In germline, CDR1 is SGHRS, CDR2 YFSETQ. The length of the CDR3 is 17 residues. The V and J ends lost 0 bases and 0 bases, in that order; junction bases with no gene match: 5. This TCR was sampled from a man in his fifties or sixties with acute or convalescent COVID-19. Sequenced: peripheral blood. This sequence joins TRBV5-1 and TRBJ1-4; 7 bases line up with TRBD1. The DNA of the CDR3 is TGCGCCAGCAGCTTGGGGGCAGGGGGACCAACTAATGAAAAACTGTTTTTT. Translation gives CASSLGAGGPTNEKLFF.